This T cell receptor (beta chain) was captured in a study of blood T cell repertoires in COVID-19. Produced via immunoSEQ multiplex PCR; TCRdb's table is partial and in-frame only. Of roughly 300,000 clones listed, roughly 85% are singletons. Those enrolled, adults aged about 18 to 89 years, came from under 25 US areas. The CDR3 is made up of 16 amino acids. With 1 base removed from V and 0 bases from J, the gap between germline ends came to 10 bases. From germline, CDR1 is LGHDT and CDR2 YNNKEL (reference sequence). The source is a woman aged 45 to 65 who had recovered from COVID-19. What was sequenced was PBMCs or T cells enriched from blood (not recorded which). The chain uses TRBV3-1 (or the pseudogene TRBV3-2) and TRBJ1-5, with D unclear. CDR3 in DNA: TGTGCCAGCAGCCAAGGTAGTTCATATAGCAATCAGCCCCAGCATTTT. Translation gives CASSQGSSYSNQPQHF.